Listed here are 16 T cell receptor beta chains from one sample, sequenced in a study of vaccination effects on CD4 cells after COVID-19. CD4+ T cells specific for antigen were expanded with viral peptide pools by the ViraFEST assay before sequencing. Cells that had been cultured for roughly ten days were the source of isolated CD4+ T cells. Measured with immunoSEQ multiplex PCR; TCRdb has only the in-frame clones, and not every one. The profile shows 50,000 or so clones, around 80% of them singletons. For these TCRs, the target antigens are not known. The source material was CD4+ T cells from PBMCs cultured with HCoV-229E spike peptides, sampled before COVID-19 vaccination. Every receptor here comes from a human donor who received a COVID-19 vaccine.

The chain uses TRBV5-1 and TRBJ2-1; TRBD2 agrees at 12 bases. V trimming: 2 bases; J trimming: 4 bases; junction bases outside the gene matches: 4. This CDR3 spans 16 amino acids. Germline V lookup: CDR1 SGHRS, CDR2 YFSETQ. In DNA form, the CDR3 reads TGCGCCAGCAGCTTCCTAGCGGGGGGGCCTTACAATGAGCAGTTCTTC. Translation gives CASSFLAGGPYNEQFF.

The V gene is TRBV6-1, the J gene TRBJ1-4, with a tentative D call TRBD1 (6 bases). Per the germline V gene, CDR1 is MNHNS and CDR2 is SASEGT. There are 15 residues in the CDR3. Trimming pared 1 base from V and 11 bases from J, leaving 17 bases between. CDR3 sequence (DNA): TGTGCCAGCAGTGAAGTATGGACAGTAAGTGAGAAACTGTTTTTT. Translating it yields CASSEVWTVSEKLFF.

The CDR3 nucleotides are TGTGCCTGGACTGGGGGGGGCTGGTCAGATACGCAGTATTTT. Translated, it gives CAWTGGGWSDTQYF. The chain is built from TRBV30 and TRBJ2-3, with D possibly TRBD2 on 7 matching bases. This CDR3 comprises 14 residues. The V end was cut by 4 bases, the J end by 4 bases, with 15 bases between. The germline V gene encodes CDR1 GTSNPN and CDR2 SVGIG (reference sequence).

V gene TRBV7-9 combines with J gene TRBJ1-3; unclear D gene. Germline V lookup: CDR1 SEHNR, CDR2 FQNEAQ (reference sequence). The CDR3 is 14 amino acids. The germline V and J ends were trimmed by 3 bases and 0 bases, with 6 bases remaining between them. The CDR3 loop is CASSFRDSGNTIYF. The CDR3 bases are TGTGCCAGCAGCTTTCGGGACTCTGGAAACACCATATATTTT.

CDR3 residues: CASSFFPGQGDYGYTF. CDR3 DNA: TGTGCCAGCAGCTTCTTCCCGGGACAGGGGGACTATGGCTACACCTTC. J is TRBJ1-2 and V is TRBV5-6, with 11 bases matching TRBD1. J was trimmed by 3 bases and V by 2 bases; bases with no gene match: 6. CDR1 and CDR2 from the germline V gene are SGHDT and YYEEEE. The CDR3 has 16 residues.

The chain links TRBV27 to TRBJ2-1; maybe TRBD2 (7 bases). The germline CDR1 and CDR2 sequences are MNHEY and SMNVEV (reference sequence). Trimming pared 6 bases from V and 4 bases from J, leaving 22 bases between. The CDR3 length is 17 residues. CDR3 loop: CASSGGPGRTVYNEQFF. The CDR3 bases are TGTGCCAGCAGCGGGGGGCCCGGGCGTACCGTTTACAATGAGCAGTTCTTC.

CDR3 sequence: CARSFRQNNEQFF. The CDR3 DNA reads as TGTGCCAGAAGCTTTCGACAAAACAATGAGCAGTTCTTC. The chain is built from TRBV5-3 and TRBJ2-1; D gene uncertain. TRBV5-3 is an ORF, and what it does is uncertain. The V and J ends lost 2 bases and 5 bases respectively, with 8 bases between them. CDR3 length equals 13 residues.

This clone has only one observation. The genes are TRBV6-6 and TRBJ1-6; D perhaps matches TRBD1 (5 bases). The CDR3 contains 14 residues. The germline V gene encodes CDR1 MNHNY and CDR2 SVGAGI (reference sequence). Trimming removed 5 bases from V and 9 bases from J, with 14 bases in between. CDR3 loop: CASSPGLVTSPLHF. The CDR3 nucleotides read TGTGCCAGCAGTCCGGGACTCGTGACTTCACCCCTCCACTTT.

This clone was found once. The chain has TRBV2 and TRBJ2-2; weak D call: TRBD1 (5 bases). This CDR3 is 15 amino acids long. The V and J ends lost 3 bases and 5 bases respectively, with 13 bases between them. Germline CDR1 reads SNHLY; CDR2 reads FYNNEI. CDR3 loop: CASSDSGLGTGELFF. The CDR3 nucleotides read TGTGCCAGCAGTGATTCAGGGCTAGGAACCGGGGAGCTGTTTTTT.

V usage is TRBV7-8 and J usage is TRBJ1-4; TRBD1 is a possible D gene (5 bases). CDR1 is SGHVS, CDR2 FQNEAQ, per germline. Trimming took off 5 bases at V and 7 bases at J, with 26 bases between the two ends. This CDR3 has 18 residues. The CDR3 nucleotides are TGTGCCAGCAGCCTAAAAATAAGGACCCTCGGCGGGGGTGAAAAACTGTTTTTT. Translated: CASSLKIRTLGGGEKLFF.

CDR3 DNA sequence: TGTGCCAGCGTAGAGTCGACTAGCGGGTCCGGGGAGCTGTTTTTT. Protein product: CASVESTSGSGELFF. The J gene is TRBJ2-2, the V gene TRBV2; TRBD2 matches 10 bases. Per germline, CDR1 SNHLY and CDR2 FYNNEI. The CDR3 spans 15 residues. After removal of 8 bases from V and 6 bases from J, the junction contained 9 bases not matched to a gene.

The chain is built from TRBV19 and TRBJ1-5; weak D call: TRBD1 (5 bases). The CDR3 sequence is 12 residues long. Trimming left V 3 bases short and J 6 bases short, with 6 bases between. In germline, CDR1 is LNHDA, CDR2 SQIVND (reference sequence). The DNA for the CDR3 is TGTGCCAGTAGTATGGGGACTCAGCCCCAGCATTTT. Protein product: CASSMGTQPQHF.

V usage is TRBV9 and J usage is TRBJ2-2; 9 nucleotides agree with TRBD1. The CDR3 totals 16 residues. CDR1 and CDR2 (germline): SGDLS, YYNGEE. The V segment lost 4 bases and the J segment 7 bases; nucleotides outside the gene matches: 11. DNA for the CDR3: TGTGCCAGCAGCCGAGGACAGGGGATTCTTGGCGGGGAGCTGTTTTTT. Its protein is CASSRGQGILGGELFF.

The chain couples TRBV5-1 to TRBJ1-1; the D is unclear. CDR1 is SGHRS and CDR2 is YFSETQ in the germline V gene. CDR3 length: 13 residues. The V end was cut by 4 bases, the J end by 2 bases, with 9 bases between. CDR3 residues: CASSPGYNTEAFF. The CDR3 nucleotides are TGCGCCAGCAGCCCGGGGTATAACACTGAAGCTTTCTTT.

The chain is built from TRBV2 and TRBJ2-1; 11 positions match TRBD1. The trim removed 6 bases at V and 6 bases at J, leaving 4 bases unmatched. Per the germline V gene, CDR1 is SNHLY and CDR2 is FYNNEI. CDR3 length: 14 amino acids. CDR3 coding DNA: TGTGCCAGCAGGGCGGACAGGGGGCTCAATGAGCAGTTCTTC. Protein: CASRADRGLNEQFF.

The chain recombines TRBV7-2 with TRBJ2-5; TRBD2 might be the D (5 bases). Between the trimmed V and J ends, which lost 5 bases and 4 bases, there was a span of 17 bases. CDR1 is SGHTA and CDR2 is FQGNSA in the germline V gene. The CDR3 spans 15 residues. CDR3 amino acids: CASSPQWYRGETQYF. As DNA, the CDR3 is TGTGCCAGCAGCCCCCAATGGTACCGGGGAGAGACCCAGTACTTC.